Below are 23 T cell receptor beta chains sequenced from a single sample in a study of T cells in Graves' hyperthyroidism and ophthalmopathy (dated by TCRdb to the late 2010s). The library was built by means of multiplex PCR. This sample was sequenced with an Illumina HiSeq 2000. Amplification of TCR beta CDR3 regions was carried out from RNA transcripts. The first round of RT-PCR for the TCR CDR3 was performed with the HTBI primer set and the Qiagen OneStep RT-PCR kit. The raw public data were reprocessed by TCRdb itself: fastp quality trimming at Q25, MiXCR clonotype calling, in-frame beta chains only. A single entry per CDR3 protein holds the most common genes and DNA from its merged rows. The sample table records 650,000 to 750,000 distinct CDR3 sequences; 12% to 15% of these occur just once. About 9.4% of the sample goes to the ten largest clones. Sequencing used blood. The origin of the receptors is a young woman with Graves' hyperthyroidism.

This clonotype was found many times. As DNA, the CDR3 is TGTGCCAGCAGCTCCGTCCTGGGCGGCGTATACGAGCAGTACTTC. This encodes CASSSVLGGVYEQYF. V is TRBV11-2 and J is TRBJ2-7; no reliable D call. This CDR3 has 15 residues. V gave up 4 bases and J gave up 4 bases, with 17 bases separating them. Germline lookup yields CDR1 SGHAT and CDR2 FQNNGV.

This clonotype showed up many times. This chain links TRBV12-3 or TRBV12-4 with TRBJ2-6, with a possible D match to TRBD1 (6 bases). V gave up 3 bases and J gave up 0 bases, with 21 bases separating them. The CDR3 runs to 20 residues. The CDR3 region is CASSFRTLGGIFSGANVLTF. CDR3 coding DNA: TGTGCCAGCAGTTTTCGGACATTAGGGGGAATATTCTCTGGGGCCAACGTCCTGACTTTC.

The rearrangement links TRBV24-1 to TRBJ1-1, with D possibly being TRBD1 (6 bases). With 7 bases removed from V and 1 base from J, the gap between germline ends came to 12 bases. Per the germline V gene, CDR1 is KGHDR and CDR2 is SFDVKD. The CDR3 is 14 amino acids. The CDR3 sequence is CATRKGGPNTEAFF. The CDR3, as DNA: TGTGCCACCAGAAAGGGGGGGCCGAACACTGAAGCTTTCTTT.

At least ten counts were recorded for this clonotype. V is TRBV10-3 and J is TRBJ2-1; maybe TRBD2 (5 bases). Germline V gene lookup returns CDR1 ENHRY and CDR2 SYGVKD. V dropped 6 bases and J dropped 5 bases, with 11 bases sitting between them. This CDR3 comprises 13 residues. The CDR3 DNA sequence: TGTGCCATCAGCCGGACTGAGGACAATGAGCAGTTCTTC. Protein: CAISRTEDNEQFF.

This sequence joins TRBV7-9 and TRBJ1-2, with TRBD1 matching over 9 bases. Losses at the gene ends were 3 bases for V and 8 bases for J; bases not matched to a gene: 7. The CDR3 runs to 14 residues. Germline V gives CDR1 SEHNR, CDR2 FQNEAQ (reference sequence). This chain's CDR3 is CASSFPTGGGGYTF. CDR3 coding DNA: TGTGCCAGCAGCTTCCCGACAGGGGGTGGGGGCTACACCTTC.

This clonotype was observed many times. This chain links TRBV7-9 with TRBJ1-2; tentative D call: TRBD1 (5 bases). This CDR3 spans 14 amino acids. CDR1 and CDR2 (germline): SEHNR, FQNEAQ (reference sequence). Trimming stripped 3 bases from V and 7 bases from J, with 15 bases between. The CDR3: CASSFARVGAGYTF. The CDR3, as DNA: TGTGCCAGCAGCTTCGCCAGGGTAGGAGCTGGCTACACCTTC.

In its sample, this clonotype was seen many times. The V call is TRBV19, the J call TRBJ2-7, with TRBD1 identical over 8 bases. Germline values: CDR1 LNHDA, CDR2 SQIVND (reference sequence). This CDR3 contains 15 residues. With 5 bases clipped from V and 3 bases from J, the junction kept 9 bases outside the gene matches. The CDR3 sequence is CASSSYGTGGYEQYF. CDR3 DNA sequence: TGTGCCAGTAGTTCATACGGGACAGGCGGCTACGAGCAGTACTTC.

V gene TRBV7-9 combines with J gene TRBJ2-7; possibly TRBD2 for D (6 bases). The CDR3 is 14 residues long. Trimming took off 5 bases at V and 3 bases at J, with 14 bases between the two ends. Germline CDR1 and CDR2: SEHNR and FQNEAQ (reference sequence). For the CDR3, the DNA is TGTGCCAGCAGCCGCCCGGGACTCCTCTACGAGCAGTACTTC. Translation gives CASSRPGLLYEQYF.

This clonotype was detected ten times or more. The chain is built from TRBV7-9 and TRBJ2-7, with 9 bases matching TRBD1. This CDR3 comprises 18 residues. Germline V gives CDR1 SEHNR, CDR2 FQNEAQ (reference sequence). V shed 0 bases, J shed 2 bases, and the junction held 11 bases outside the gene matches. CDR3 nucleotides: TGTGCCAGCAGCTTAGCGAAACAGGGGGCCAAGCCCCCCTACGAGCAGTACTTC. Translating gives CASSLAKQGAKPPYEQYF. Complete variable domain (other parts from reference TRBV7-9 and TRBJ2-7): DTGVSQNPRHKITKRGQNVTFRCDPISEHNRLYWYRQTLGQGPEFLTYFQNEAQLEKSRLLSDRFSAERPKGSFSTLEIQRTEQGDSAMYLCASSLAKQGAKPPYEQYFGPGTRLTVT.

The chain recombines TRBV29-1 with TRBJ1-2; 8 bases are a match to TRBD1. Germline V gene data show CDR1 as SQVTM and CDR2 as ANQGSEA. J was trimmed by 6 bases and V by 2 bases; bases with no gene match: 11. This CDR3 has 15 amino acids. CDR3: CSVEPSRGLFNGYTF. DNA for the CDR3: TGCAGCGTTGAACCCTCCAGGGGGCTGTTTAATGGCTACACCTTC.

This clonotype was seen many times. V and J are TRBV7-2 and TRBJ2-7, with D unclear. This CDR3 has 16 amino acids. The germline V gene has CDR1 SGHTA and CDR2 FQGNSA. Trimming removed 1 base at V and 5 bases at J, with 18 bases between. The CDR3 DNA is TGTGCCAGCAGCTTAGGAGGTGTAAGGGCTTTCGACGAGCAGTACTTC. Protein product: CASSLGGVRAFDEQYF.

This clonotype was counted only a few times. This chain joins TRBV12-3 or TRBV12-4 and TRBJ1-5, with D tentatively TRBD1 (5 bases). The CDR3 is 16 amino acids. Trimming took 1 base from V and 5 from J, leaving 15 bases between them. In DNA, the CDR3 is TGTGCCAGCAGTTTAGTAGTTGGGGCAGAGGATCAGCCCCAGCATTTT. This gives the protein CASSLVVGAEDQPQHF.

The chain employs TRBV7-9 and TRBJ1-1, with D unresolved. The CDR3 length is 14 residues. With 4 bases removed from V and 5 bases from J, the gap between germline ends came to 14 bases. From germline, CDR1 is SEHNR and CDR2 FQNEAQ (reference sequence). In DNA form, the CDR3 reads TGTGCCAGCAGCTACTCCACTTCGACAACTGAAGCTTTCTTT. Its protein is CASSYSTSTTEAFF.

V gene TRBV27 combines with J gene TRBJ2-7; either TRBD1 or TRBD2 may fit D (5 bases each). There are 15 residues in the CDR3. The V end lost 4 bases, the J end lost 4 bases, and 17 bases lay between the germline ends. CDR1 MNHEY and CDR2 SMNVEV come from the germline V gene (reference sequence). CDR3: CASSYAGTSRYEQYF. CDR3 coding DNA: TGTGCCAGCAGTTACGCAGGGACCTCCCGATACGAGCAGTACTTC.

This clonotype was picked up many times. The V and J genes are TRBV11-3 and TRBJ2-3; 10 bases are shared with TRBD2. The CDR3 has 16 amino acids. From germline, CDR1 is SGHNT and CDR2 YENEEA. The V and J ends lost 2 bases and 4 bases, in that order; junction bases with no gene match: 6. The CDR3 DNA sequence: TGTGCCAGCAGCTTAAGACTAGCGGGTTTCGCAGATACGCAGTATTTT. This encodes CASSLRLAGFADTQYF.

In its sample, this clonotype was seen many times. V gene TRBV11-2 combines with J gene TRBJ2-3, with D uncertain. CDR1 and CDR2 from the germline V gene are SGHAT and FQNNGV. The CDR3 has 14 residues. V shed 5 bases and J shed 4 bases, with 13 bases lying between them. The CDR3 reads CASSRRALADTQYF. The CDR3, as DNA: TGTGCCAGCAGCCGCCGGGCGTTAGCAGATACGCAGTATTTT.

The chain has TRBV12-3 or TRBV12-4 and TRBJ2-7, with TRBD2 as a possible D gene (7 bases). The CDR3 has 14 residues. Trimming removed 3 bases from V and 4 bases from J, with 13 bases in between. The CDR3 sequence is CASSFRGAGYEQYF. The CDR3 DNA is TGTGCCAGCAGTTTCCGGGGGGCAGGGTACGAGCAGTACTTC.

This clonotype was observed at least ten times. This chain connects TRBV6-2 or TRBV6-3 to TRBJ2-5; 14 bases map to TRBD2. Germline V lookup: CDR1 MNHEY, CDR2 SVGEGT. The V and J ends lost 5 bases and 12 bases, in that order; junction bases with no gene match: 11. This CDR3 has 15 residues. The CDR3 loop is CASSLQPGLAGVEYF. The CDR3, as DNA: TGTGCCAGCAGTCTACAGCCGGGACTAGCGGGAGTGGAGTACTTC.

This clonotype was seen at least ten times. The gene calls are TRBV6-5 and TRBJ2-7; a weak D match, TRBD1 (6 bases). Trimming stripped 6 bases from V and 0 bases from J, with 9 bases between. CDR3 length: 13 amino acids. Germline assignment: CDR1 MNHEY and CDR2 SVGAGI. In DNA, the CDR3 is TGTGCCAGCAGGGGGGACAACTCCTACGAGCAGTACTTC. It specifies CASRGDNSYEQYF.

This clonotype has a count of ten or more. V is TRBV20-1 and J is TRBJ1-5; TRBD1 might be the D (5 bases). The CDR3 runs 12 residues. Germline loops: CDR1 DFQATT, CDR2 SNEGSKA (reference sequence). V was cut by 7 bases and J by 7 bases, with 14 bases left in between. CDR3 DNA: TGCAGTGTCTGGAGGGGTGGACAGCCCCAGCATTTT. It is translated as CSVWRGGQPQHF.

This clonotype was seen ten or more times. V and J are TRBV28 and TRBJ2-1, with TRBD2 matching 10 bases. The CDR3 has 14 residues. Per the germline V gene, CDR1 is MDHEN and CDR2 is SYDVKM. V dropped 8 bases and J dropped 9; count of bases not matched to a gene: 10. The DNA of the CDR3 is TGTGCCAGCCAAGGGACTAGCGAAAGGGGTGAGCAGTTCTTC. Protein: CASQGTSERGEQFF.

The sample holds many counts of this clonotype. CDR3 sequence (DNA): TGCAGTGCTAGATCCCACTTAGTTCCAGGGGACAGCTATGGCTACACCTTC. Its translation: CSARSHLVPGDSYGYTF. V and J are TRBV20-1 and TRBJ1-2; 7 bases are shared with TRBD1. CDR1 DFQATT and CDR2 SNEGSKA come from the germline V gene (reference sequence). Trimming took 2 bases from V and 4 from J; bases not matched to a gene: 16. CDR3 size: 17 residues.

This clonotype was seen repeatedly, ten times or more. This sequence joins TRBV7-2 and TRBJ2-1, with a possible D match to TRBD2 (5 bases). The CDR3 is 15 amino acids. Between the trimmed V and J ends, which lost 5 bases and 1 base, there was a span of 12 bases. CDR1 and CDR2 (germline): SGHTA, FQGNSA. CDR3 sequence: CASSPRAVSYNEQFF. CDR3 DNA sequence: TGTGCCAGCAGCCCCCGAGCGGTTTCCTACAATGAGCAGTTCTTC.